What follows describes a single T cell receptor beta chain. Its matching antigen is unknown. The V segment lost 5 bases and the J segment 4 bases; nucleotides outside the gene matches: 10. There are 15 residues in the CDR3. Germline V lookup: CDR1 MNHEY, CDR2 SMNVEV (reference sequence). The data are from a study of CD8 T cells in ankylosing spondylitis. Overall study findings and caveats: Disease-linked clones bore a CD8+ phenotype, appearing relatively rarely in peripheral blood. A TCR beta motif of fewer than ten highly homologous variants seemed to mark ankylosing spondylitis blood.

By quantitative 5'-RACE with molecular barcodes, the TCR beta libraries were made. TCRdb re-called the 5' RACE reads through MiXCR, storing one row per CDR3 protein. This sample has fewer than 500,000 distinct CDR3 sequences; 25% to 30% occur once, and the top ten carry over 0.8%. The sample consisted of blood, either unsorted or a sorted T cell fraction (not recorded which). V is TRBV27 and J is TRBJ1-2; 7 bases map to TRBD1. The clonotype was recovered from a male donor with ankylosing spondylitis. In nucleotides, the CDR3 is TGTGCCAGCAGTACAGGGGATTGGGGAATCTATGGCTACACCTTC. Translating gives CASSTGDWGIYGYTF.